A single sample is the source of the 14 T cell receptor beta chains below, sequenced in a study of T cell responses to AZD1222 COVID-19 vaccine. Sequenced by immunoSEQ multiplex PCR; TCRdb stores in-frame clones only, minus some. This table has approximately 200,000 clones, 94% appearing once. The source was peripheral blood, collected on day 0 of AZD1222 vaccination. These TCRs come from an adult in good health.

The chain has TRBV4-2 and TRBJ1-5; 7 bases are shared with TRBD1. This CDR3 is 15 amino acids long. CDR1 is LGHNA, CDR2 YNFKEQ, per germline. Trimming removed 2 bases from V and 6 bases from J; junction bases left unmatched: 7. The CDR3, as DNA: TGTGCCAGCAGCCAACACACAGGGGAAGGTCAGCCCCAGCATTTT. Its translation: CASSQHTGEGQPQHF.

J is TRBJ2-7 and V is TRBV6-1; TRBD2 aligns across 9 bases. This CDR3 has 15 residues. V shed 1 base and J 8 bases; nucleotides not matched to a gene: 9. CDR1 MNHNS and CDR2 SASEGT come from the germline V gene. This CDR3 reads CASSEEVAGADQQYF. DNA for the CDR3: TGTGCCAGCAGTGAAGAGGTAGCGGGAGCCGACCAGCAGTACTTC.

As DNA, the CDR3 is TGTGCCAGCAGCCGACTAGCCGCGAACACCGGGGAGCTGTTTTTT. It is translated as CASSRLAANTGELFF. The genes are TRBV3-1 (or the pseudogene TRBV3-2) and TRBJ2-2; 7 bases agree with TRBD2. The CDR3 runs 15 residues. Germline V gene sequence: CDR1 LGHDT, CDR2 YNNKEL (reference sequence). V trimming: 4 bases; J trimming: 0 bases; junction bases outside the gene matches: 2.

The rearrangement joins TRBV18 to TRBJ2-2; TRBD2 is a possible D gene (6 bases). V was pared by 3 bases and J by 5 bases, with 16 bases between. The CDR3 sequence is 16 residues long. Germline CDR1 reads KGHSH; CDR2 reads LQKENI. DNA of the CDR3: TGTGCCAGCTCACCCCTGCTTCCCGGGGGAACCGGGGAGCTGTTTTTT. As protein: CASSPLLPGGTGELFF.

This clone was detected once. The chain has TRBV19 and TRBJ2-3; 16 positions agree with TRBD2. Losses at the gene ends were 11 bases for V and 4 bases for J; bases not matched to a gene: 6. The CDR3 loop spans 15 amino acids. Germline CDR1 LNHDA, CDR2 SQIVND (reference sequence). CDR3 DNA: TGTGCCTCATCCGGGACTAGCGGGAGGGCAGATACGCAGTATTTT. Translation: CASSGTSGRADTQYF.

The gene calls are TRBV9 and TRBJ2-3; a possible D gene is TRBD2 (5 bases). Germline V gene lookup returns CDR1 SGDLS and CDR2 YYNGEE. V was pared by 3 bases and J by 6 bases, with 14 bases between. CDR3 length: 14 residues. CDR3 residues: CASSELERLDTQYF. The DNA of the CDR3 is TGTGCCAGCAGCGAACTAGAGAGGCTGGATACGCAGTATTTT.

The rearrangement links TRBV29-1 to TRBJ1-1; D may be TRBD1 (5 bases). Germline V lookup: CDR1 SQVTM, CDR2 ANQGSEA. There are 13 residues in the CDR3. V lost 4 bases, J lost 0 bases, and 9 bases lay in between. CDR3 nucleotides: TGCAGCGTTGGGTGGGGACTGAACACTGAAGCTTTCTTT. It translates to CSVGWGLNTEAFF.

This chain uses TRBV6-5 with TRBJ2-7; weak D call: TRBD2 (5 bases). The CDR3 extends over 13 amino acids. The germline V and J ends were trimmed by 6 bases and 4 bases, with 13 bases remaining between them. Germline CDR1 is MNHEY and CDR2 is SVGAGI. CDR3 loop: CASSGAAGYEQYF. CDR3 coding DNA: TGTGCCAGCAGCGGAGCGGCTGGTTACGAGCAGTACTTC.

Notes on this clone: Germline is not matched at one junction end, which may reflect a read error. CDR3 sequence reads: CARASYEQYF. DNA for the CDR3: TGTGCCCGAGCCTCCTATGAGCAGTACTTC. The chain has TRBV7-8 and TRBJ2-7; D not resolved. The length of the CDR3 is 10 residues. From germline, CDR1 is SGHVS and CDR2 FQNEAQ.

The chain recombines TRBV5-1 with TRBJ1-2; tentatively, D is TRBD1 (5 bases). The germline CDR1 and CDR2 sequences are SGHRS and YFSETQ. The ends were cut back, 0 bases at V and 2 bases at J, with 14 bases in the middle. This CDR3 is 16 amino acids long. Written as DNA, the CDR3 is TGCGCCAGCAGCTTGGCGACAGTGGGGGGGAACTATGGCTACACCTTC. It is translated as CASSLATVGGNYGYTF.

The chain recombines TRBV6-2 or TRBV6-3 with TRBJ1-2, with 7 bases lining up with TRBD1. Germline CDR1 and CDR2: MNHEY and SVGEGT. The CDR3 has 12 residues. The trim removed 6 bases at V and 8 bases at J, leaving 6 bases unmatched. The DNA of the CDR3 is TGTGCCAGCAGCGACAGGGCGGAGGGCTACACCTTC. It translates to CASSDRAEGYTF.

The chain couples TRBV2 to TRBJ2-1, with 7 bases matching TRBD2. The germline V gene has CDR1 SNHLY and CDR2 FYNNEI. With V trimmed by 10 bases and J by 9 bases, 6 bases remained unmatched. This CDR3 comprises 11 residues. The CDR3 loop is CATTSEFEQFF. The DNA for the CDR3 is TGTGCCACAACTAGCGAGTTTGAGCAGTTCTTC.

This clone was counted a few times. J is TRBJ2-7 and V is TRBV11-2; weak D call: TRBD1 (6 bases). There are 14 residues in the CDR3. Between the trimmed V and J ends, which lost 1 base and 2 bases, there was a span of 9 bases. CDR1 SGHAT and CDR2 FQNNGV come from the germline V gene. The CDR3, as DNA: TGTGCCAGCAGCTTAGGGCAGGGGACCTACGAGCAGTACTTC. Its protein product is CASSLGQGTYEQYF.

The chain has TRBV12-1 and TRBJ1-1; whether TRBD1, the table's D call, matches the DNA was not checked. TRBV12-1 is shown as a pseudogene. The CDR3 is 19 residues long. The DNA for the CDR3 is TGTGCCAGCAGCCCAAAGGACGGACAGGGGGGAATCATGAACACTGAAGCTTTCTTT. This sequence encodes CASSPKDGQGGIMNTEAFF.